This T cell receptor (beta chain) was documented in a study of blood T cell repertoires in COVID-19. This table comes from immunoSEQ multiplex PCR, and its TCRdb copy is limited to in-frame clones, with some not included. The repertoire includes 80,000 or so clones, about 89% of them detected once, and more than 1.5% sits in the top ten. The CDR3 runs to 14 residues. V lost 1 base and J lost 3, with 8 bases in between. The germline gives CDR1 SGHTS, CDR2 YDEGEE. The origin of this receptor is a woman aged 60-75 years with acute or convalescent COVID-19. This chain connects TRBV5-8 to TRBJ1-3, with D unresolved. Sequenced: peripheral blood. The CDR3 coding sequence is TGTGCCAGCAGCTTGCCAGGTGGTGGAAACACCATATATTTT. Translated: CASSLPGGGNTIYF.